The 6 T cell receptor beta chains reported below all come from one sample, sequenced in a study of shared clonotypes between healthy human individuals (dated by TCRdb to 2018 to 2021). Receptor libraries were prepared by the immunoSEQ multiplex PCR assay. TCRdb holds this immuneACCESS table with in-frame rearrangements only. Some clones are missing; in checked studies, unresolved V genes explain under half, and the rest has no known cause. The sample table records millions of clones; around 90% of these occur just once. 0.14% of the sample goes to the ten largest clones. The sequenced sample consisted of naive CD4+ T cells sorted from blood. Explained via the paper, the cell subset or site label denotes: CD45RA+ positively selected. These receptors all stem from a man between 18 and 29 years old in good health.

This chain joins TRBV5-1 and TRBJ1-1, with D possibly matching TRBD1 (5 bases). The V gene's germline CDR1 is SGHRS and CDR2 YFSETQ. The CDR3 loop spans 13 amino acids. The germline V and J ends were trimmed by 5 bases and 4 bases, with 12 bases remaining between them. CDR3 DNA: TGCGCCAGCAGGAAGACAGAGGCCACTGAAGCTTTCTTT. As protein: CASRKTEATEAFF.

The V gene is TRBV9, the J gene TRBJ2-2; 13 positions match TRBD2. There are 18 residues in the CDR3. V trimming: 5 bases; J trimming: 5 bases; junction bases outside the gene matches: 12. The V gene's germline CDR1 is SGDLS and CDR2 YYNGEE. This CDR3 reads CASSDTRTSGSRTGELFF. In DNA form, the CDR3 reads TGTGCCAGCAGTGACACCCGGACTAGCGGGAGTCGAACCGGGGAGCTGTTTTTT.

This clone was observed once. The chain uses TRBV10-3 and TRBJ2-2, with D tentatively TRBD2 (6 bases). Germline V CDR1 and CDR2: ENHRY, SYGVKD. V shed 3 bases and J shed 0 bases, with 11 bases lying between them. This CDR3 region has 16 residues. In DNA, the CDR3 is TGTGCCATCAGTGATTGGGGCGGGACGAACACCGGGGAGCTGTTTTTT. Translation gives CAISDWGGTNTGELFF.

This chain links TRBV29-1 with TRBJ2-1; unclear D gene. The germline V and J ends were trimmed by 3 bases and 9 bases, with 12 bases remaining between them. The CDR3 is 12 amino acids. Germline V CDR1 and CDR2: SQVTM, ANQGSEA. The DNA for the CDR3 is TGCAGCGTTGACAGGACGTTGGGTGAGCAGTTCTTC. Residues: CSVDRTLGEQFF.

The chain combines TRBV14 with TRBJ2-1; D possibly matches TRBD1 or TRBD2 (5 bases each). The CDR3 contains 17 residues. CDR1 is SGHDN and CDR2 is FVKESK in the germline V gene. The V end was cut by 5 bases, the J end by 0 bases, with 17 bases between. CDR3: CASSSLSAGSSYNEQFF. The CDR3 region has the DNA TGTGCCAGCAGCTCCCTTTCGGCAGGGAGCTCCTACAATGAGCAGTTCTTC.

The CDR3 reads CASSIPAREQFF. The CDR3 DNA is TGTGCCAGCAGTATACCGGCCCGAGAGCAGTTCTTC. The V and J genes are TRBV7-8 and TRBJ2-1; D is uncertain. Trimming cost V 6 bases and J 10 bases, with 13 bases left between them. The CDR3 contains 12 residues. Germline V gene data show CDR1 as SGHVS and CDR2 as FQNEAQ.